This T cell receptor beta chain is from a study of T cell repertoires in cytomegalovirus infection. This clonotype was found many times. Via MiXCR, TCRdb re-called the reads, giving one row per CDR3 protein. The table lists approximately 490,000 distinct CDR3 sequences, about 10% of them singletons. The junction had 16 bases not matched to a gene; V was cut back by 5 bases and J by 4 bases. CDR3 size: 19 residues. The V gene's germline CDR1 is SEHNR and CDR2 FQNEAQ (reference sequence). Sequencing used PBMCs. The clonotype comes from a human donor in good health (CMV status not recorded). Some clones in this sample may be carry-over from other donors' samples. The chain is built from TRBV7-9 and TRBJ2-1; 11 bases align to TRBD2. The CDR3 nucleotides are TGTGCCAGCAGCCCCGGGACTAGCGGAATCCCCGGGTCTTACAATGAGCAGTTCTTC. As protein: CASSPGTSGIPGSYNEQFF.